These 27 T cell receptor beta chains were sequenced from one sample in a study of blood T cells in healthy people across ages. A sample-barcoded 5' primer and a J-beta primer mix were used in a second PCR of roughly 7 to 12 cycles. Via MiXCR, TCRdb re-called the 5' RACE reads, giving one row per CDR3 protein. Counted here are 790,000 or so distinct CDR3 sequences, about 61% occurring once; the ten biggest clones make up about 26%. Input material: blood. These receptors were collected from a man between 35 and 55 years old in good health.

This clonotype was seen repeatedly, ten times or more. The chain couples TRBV5-1 to TRBJ2-5; TRBD2 might be the D (5 bases). CDR3 size: 16 residues. Germline V gene lookup returns CDR1 SGHRS and CDR2 YFSETQ. The V end lost 1 base, the J end lost 3 bases, and 16 bases lay between the germline ends. In DNA form, the CDR3 reads TGCGCCAGCAGCTTGTCGGGTGGGAGTGTTAAAGAGACCCAGTACTTC. Translated, it gives CASSLSGGSVKETQYF.

At least ten counts were recorded for this clonotype. The chain carries TRBV7-9 and TRBJ2-1, with D perhaps TRBD1 (5 bases). The germline V gene encodes CDR1 SEHNR and CDR2 FQNEAQ (reference sequence). The CDR3 spans 11 residues. V dropped 6 bases and J dropped 7 bases, with 7 bases sitting between them. This CDR3 is CASRQGNEQFF. Here the CDR3 DNA reads TGTGCCAGCAGGCAGGGAAATGAGCAGTTCTTC.

The CDR3 protein is CASSQAGLENNEQFF. The CDR3 nucleotides are TGCGCCAGCAGCCAGGCGGGACTGGAAAATAATGAGCAGTTCTTC. V is TRBV4-1 and J is TRBJ2-1, with D possibly being TRBD2 (6 bases). CDR3 length: 15 amino acids. CDR1 and CDR2 from the germline V gene are MGHRA and YSYEKL. V was pared by 3 bases and J by 7 bases, with 16 bases between.

The chain joins TRBV20-1 to TRBJ2-1; D not certain. The V gene's germline CDR1 is DFQATT and CDR2 SNEGSKA (reference sequence). Between the trimmed V and J ends, which lost 0 bases and 7 bases, there was a span of 13 bases. This CDR3 region has 14 residues. CDR3 nucleotide sequence: TGCAGTGCTAGAGATTCGCTGACGGTTAATGAGCAGTTCTTC. Translation: CSARDSLTVNEQFF.

The chain links TRBV13 to TRBJ2-4, with D possibly TRBD2 on 6 matching bases. The germline gives CDR1 PRHDT, CDR2 FYEKMQ (reference sequence). V lost 5 bases and J lost 0, with 14 bases in between. The CDR3 sequence is 16 residues long. The CDR3 DNA is TGTGCCAGCAGCGCCCCGGAGGGACCAGCCAAAAACATTCAGTACTTC. Its translation: CASSAPEGPAKNIQYF.

The chain has TRBV10-3 and TRBJ1-1, with no clear D. Germline CDR1 reads ENHRY; CDR2 reads SYGVKD. CDR3 length equals 12 residues. V lost 7 bases to trimming and J lost 4 bases, with 10 bases between them. CDR3 loop: CAITGVGTEAFF. CDR3 in DNA: TGTGCCATCACCGGGGTCGGCACTGAAGCTTTCTTT.

This chain joins TRBV12-3 or TRBV12-4 and TRBJ2-7; 8 nucleotides agree with TRBD2. V trimming: 6 bases; J trimming: 1 base; junction bases outside the gene matches: 8. The length of the CDR3 is 15 residues. CDR3 nucleotides: TGTGCCAGCAGCCCCCTGTCTAGCGGGTCCTACGAGCAGTACTTC. Its protein product is CASSPLSSGSYEQYF.

This chain joins TRBV5-6 and TRBJ2-1, with 9 positions matching TRBD1. This CDR3 contains 15 residues. Trimming at V came to 5 bases and at J to 9 bases, leaving 12 bases not matched to a gene. CDR1 is SGHDT and CDR2 is YYEEEE in the germline V gene. CDR3 amino acids: CASRADRGRFGEQFF. Written as DNA, the CDR3 is TGTGCCAGCAGAGCGGACAGGGGTCGCTTCGGTGAGCAGTTCTTC. Full variable domain (rest looked up from reference TRBV5-6 and TRBJ2-1): DAGVTQSPTHLIKTRGQQVTLRCSPKSGHDTVSWYQQALGQGPQFIFQYYEEEERQRGNFPDRFSGHQFPNYSSELNVNALLLGDSALYLCASRADRGRFGEQFFGPGTRLTVL.

The genes are TRBV29-1 and TRBJ2-3, with TRBD2 matching over 8 bases. CDR3 length: 16 amino acids. J was trimmed by 4 bases and V by 3 bases; bases with no gene match: 12. Germline V gene sequence: CDR1 SQVTM, CDR2 ANQGSEA. The CDR3 DNA is TGCAGCGTTGACGGCAAGCGGGAGAGCCGCTCAGATACGCAGTATTTT. Amino acid sequence: CSVDGKRESRSDTQYF.

This clonotype was counted only a few times. The CDR3 sequence: CASSHDRRYGYTF. The CDR3 coding sequence is TGTGCCAGCAGTCATGACAGGCGCTATGGCTACACCTTC. The V call is TRBV12-3 or TRBV12-4, the J call TRBJ1-2, with TRBD1 as a possible D gene (6 bases). The CDR3 is made up of 13 amino acids. Between the trimmed V and J ends, which lost 5 bases and 4 bases, there was a span of 11 bases.

The J gene is TRBJ2-5, the V gene TRBV28; 9 bases are a match to TRBD1. CDR3 length: 19 amino acids. After removal of 6 bases from V and 1 base from J, the junction contained 18 bases not matched to a gene. Germline assignment: CDR1 MDHEN and CDR2 SYDVKM. CDR3 sequence (DNA): TGTGCCAGCAGCACATCCGGGACAGGGCGTTTTGTTAGCCAAGAGACCCAGTACTTC. This codes for CASSTSGTGRFVSQETQYF.

This clonotype is deemed medium-sized. The chain uses TRBV29-1 and TRBJ1-3, with D hard to call. Germline CDR1 is SQVTM and CDR2 is ANQGSEA. The CDR3 loop spans 12 amino acids. V lost 4 bases to trimming and J lost 2 bases, with 6 bases between them. CDR3 amino acids: CSVGGTGNTIYF. The CDR3 bases are TGCAGCGTTGGAGGAACTGGAAACACCATATATTTT.

The CDR3 region is CASSPGTGELGNEQFF. CDR3 bases: TGCGCCAGCAGCCCTGGGACAGGGGAGTTGGGCAATGAGCAGTTCTTC. The chain recombines TRBV4-3 with TRBJ2-1, with TRBD1 matching 10 bases. V trimming: 4 bases; J trimming: 6 bases; junction bases outside the gene matches: 9. This CDR3 has 16 residues. Germline V CDR1 and CDR2: LGHNA, YSLEER.

This clonotype has more than one count but fewer than ten. The chain joins TRBV2 to TRBJ2-5, with 11 bases fitting TRBD2. From germline, CDR1 is SNHLY and CDR2 FYNNEI. There are 17 residues in the CDR3. J was trimmed by 2 bases and V by 7 bases; bases with no gene match: 12. CDR3: CASIDRLAGGFQETQYF. CDR3 sequence (DNA): TGTGCCAGCATCGATCGTCTAGCGGGGGGATTTCAAGAGACCCAGTACTTC.

The chain recombines TRBV6-1 with TRBJ2-3; D remains ambiguous. This CDR3 has 13 residues. Trimming removed 7 bases at V and 5 bases at J, with 13 bases between. Germline lookup yields CDR1 MNHNS and CDR2 SASEGT. CDR3 in amino acids: CASIVLQRDTQYF. Here the CDR3 DNA reads TGTGCCAGCATAGTACTTCAGAGAGATACGCAGTATTTT.

The chain carries TRBV6-1 and TRBJ1-2; 7 nucleotides agree with TRBD1. Germline V gene lookup returns CDR1 MNHNS and CDR2 SASEGT. The V and J ends lost 9 bases and 0 bases, in that order; junction bases with no gene match: 4. The CDR3 consists of 13 residues. The CDR3 loop is CARSTGTNYGYTF. The CDR3 DNA reads TGTGCCAGGTCGACAGGGACTAACTATGGCTACACCTTC.

This clonotype was observed a handful of times. The J gene is TRBJ1-1, the V gene TRBV29-1; unclear D gene. The V gene's germline CDR1 is SQVTM and CDR2 ANQGSEA. The CDR3 extends over 13 amino acids. Trimming removed 1 base from V and 0 bases from J, with 6 bases in between. This chain's CDR3 is CSVEGRLNTEAFF. For the CDR3, the DNA is TGCAGCGTTGAAGGCCGGCTGAACACTGAAGCTTTCTTT.

The chain joins TRBV6-5 to TRBJ1-2; tentative D call: TRBD1 (5 bases). There are 14 residues in the CDR3. Trimming removed 5 bases from V and 5 bases from J, with 15 bases in between. Germline V gene sequence: CDR1 MNHEY, CDR2 SVGAGI. CDR3 sequence reads: CASSPPGTLYGYTF. The CDR3 region has the DNA TGTGCCAGCAGTCCCCCAGGGACGCTTTATGGCTACACCTTC.

V is TRBV25-1 and J is TRBJ1-2; TRBD1 agrees at 8 bases. The CDR3 runs to 14 residues. CDR1 is MGHDK, CDR2 SYGVNS, per germline. V trimming: 2 bases; J trimming: 8 bases; junction bases outside the gene matches: 7. For the CDR3, the DNA is TGTGCCAGCAGTGAAGCAGGGGGCGCAAGAGGCTACACCTTC. Translated, it gives CASSEAGGARGYTF.

This clonotype has a handful of counts. This sequence joins TRBV4-1 and TRBJ2-7, with 9 bases that match TRBD2. Germline CDR1 MGHRA, CDR2 YSYEKL. With V trimmed by 4 bases and J by 2 bases, 15 bases remained unmatched. The CDR3 loop spans 18 amino acids. CDR3 amino acids: CASSPTSGTSRGPYEQYF. In DNA form, the CDR3 reads TGCGCCAGCAGCCCCACATCCGGGACTAGCCGCGGACCCTACGAGCAGTACTTC.

This chain links TRBV25-1 with TRBJ1-5, with a tentative D call TRBD1 (5 bases). The CDR3 is 15 amino acids. Trimming took 2 bases from V and 3 from J, leaving 11 bases between them. CDR1 and CDR2 (germline): MGHDK, SYGVNS. In nucleotides, the CDR3 is TGTGCCAGCAGTGAAACAGGTACCTACAATCAGCCCCAGCATTTT. Protein product: CASSETGTYNQPQHF.

The gene calls are TRBV7-2 and TRBJ2-1, with 9 bases matching TRBD1. V lost 1 base to trimming and J lost 3 bases; unmatched junction nucleotides: 7. CDR1 is SGHTA and CDR2 is FQGNSA in the germline V gene. This CDR3 has 17 residues. The CDR3 loop reads CASSLGWGTGIYNEQFF. CDR3 bases: TGTGCCAGCAGCTTAGGGTGGGGGACAGGGATCTACAATGAGCAGTTCTTC.

The rearrangement links TRBV28 to TRBJ2-2; no definite D call. Trimming removed 2 bases at V and 5 bases at J, with 6 bases between. In germline, CDR1 is MDHEN, CDR2 SYDVKM. The CDR3 totals 13 residues. CDR3 sequence: CASSLQRTGELFF. In DNA, the CDR3 is TGTGCCAGCAGTTTACAGAGAACCGGGGAGCTGTTTTTT.

The chain couples TRBV3-1 to TRBJ1-2; D remains ambiguous. V was clipped by 0 bases and J by 7 bases, with 18 bases between them. There are 16 residues in the CDR3. CDR1 and CDR2 from the germline V gene are LGHDT and YNNKEL (reference sequence). For the CDR3, the DNA is TGTGCCAGCAGCCAAGATCTAGCCCCCCGGTGGTGTGGCTACACCTTC. Its translation: CASSQDLAPRWCGYTF. Using reference TRBV3-1 and TRBJ1-2 for the parts outside the CDR3, the full variable domain is DTAVSQTPKYLVTQMGNDKSIKCEQNLGHDTMYWYKQDSKKFLKIMFSYNNKELIINETVPNRFSPKSPDKAHLNLHINSLELGDSAVYFCASSQDLAPRWCGYTFGSGTRLTVV.

The chain has TRBV7-9 and TRBJ2-7; no firm D call. The CDR3 runs 14 residues. Germline CDR1 reads SEHNR; CDR2 reads FQNEAQ (reference sequence). Between the trimmed V and J ends, which lost 0 bases and 4 bases, there was a span of 10 bases. CDR3 DNA sequence: TGTGCCAGCAGCTTAGCTGGCACCTGGTACGAGCAGTACTTC. Its protein is CASSLAGTWYEQYF.

A note on this clonotype: The junction departs from germline at one end; a sequencing error may be responsible. The CDR3 DNA follows: TGTGCCAGCAGCCCCGCGAGCGGGAGTACCCCAGATACGCGGTATTTT. This translates into CASSPASGSTPDTRYF. The chain carries TRBV4-2 and TRBJ2-3, with 8 bases identical to TRBD2. This CDR3 comprises 16 residues. CDR1 is LGHNA and CDR2 is YNFKEQ in the germline V gene.

A few counts support this clonotype. This chain joins TRBV20-1 and TRBJ2-3, with a weak D call TRBD1 (6 bases). The V end was cut by 4 bases, the J end by 4 bases, with 21 bases between. This CDR3 is 16 amino acids long. Germline CDR1 and CDR2: DFQATT and SNEGSKA (reference sequence). The CDR3 DNA follows: TGCAGTGCTACCGGTTCGACAGGTTCCCCCGCAGATACGCAGTATTTT. It translates to CSATGSTGSPADTQYF.